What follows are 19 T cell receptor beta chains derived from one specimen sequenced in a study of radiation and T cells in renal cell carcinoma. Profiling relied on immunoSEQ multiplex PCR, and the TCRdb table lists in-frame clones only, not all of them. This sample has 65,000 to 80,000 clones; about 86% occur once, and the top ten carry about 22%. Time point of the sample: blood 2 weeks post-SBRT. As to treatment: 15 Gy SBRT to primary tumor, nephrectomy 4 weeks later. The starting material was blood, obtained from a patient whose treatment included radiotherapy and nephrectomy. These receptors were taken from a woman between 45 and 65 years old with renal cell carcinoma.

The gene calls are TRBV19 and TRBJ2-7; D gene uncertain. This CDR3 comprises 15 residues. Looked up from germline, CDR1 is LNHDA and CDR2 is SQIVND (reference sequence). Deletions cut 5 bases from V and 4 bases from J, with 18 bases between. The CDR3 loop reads CASSLGPSSSYEQYF. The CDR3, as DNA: TGTGCCAGTAGTCTCGGACCCTCAAGTTCTTACGAGCAGTACTTC.

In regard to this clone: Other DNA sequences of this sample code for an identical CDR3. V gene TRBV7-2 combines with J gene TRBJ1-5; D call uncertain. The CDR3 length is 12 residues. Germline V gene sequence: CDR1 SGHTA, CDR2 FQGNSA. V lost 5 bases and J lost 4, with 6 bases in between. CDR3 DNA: TGTGCCAGCAGCCACAGTAATCAGCCCCAGCATTTT. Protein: CASSHSNQPQHF.

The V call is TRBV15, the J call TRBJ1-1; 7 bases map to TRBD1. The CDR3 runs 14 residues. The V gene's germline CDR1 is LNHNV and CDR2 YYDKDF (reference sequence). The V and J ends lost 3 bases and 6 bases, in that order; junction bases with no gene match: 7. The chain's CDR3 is CATSRELTGPEAFF. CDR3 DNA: TGTGCCACCAGCAGGGAATTGACAGGGCCTGAAGCTTTCTTT.

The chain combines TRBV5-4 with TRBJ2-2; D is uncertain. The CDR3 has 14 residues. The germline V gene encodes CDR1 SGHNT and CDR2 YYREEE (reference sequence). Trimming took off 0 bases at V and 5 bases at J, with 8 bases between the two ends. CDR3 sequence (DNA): TGTGCCAGCAGCTTGGAACTTCCTACCGGGGAGCTGTTTTTT. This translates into CASSLELPTGELFF.

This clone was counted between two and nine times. Here the CDR3 DNA reads TGTGCCAGTAGACGCATCCCAGAGTTGAACACTGAAGCTTTCTTT. Residues: CASRRIPELNTEAFF. This chain uses TRBV19 with TRBJ1-1; D gene unclear. Germline lookup yields CDR1 LNHDA and CDR2 SQIVND (reference sequence). The length of the CDR3 is 15 residues. V lost 6 bases to trimming and J lost 0 bases, with 14 bases between them.

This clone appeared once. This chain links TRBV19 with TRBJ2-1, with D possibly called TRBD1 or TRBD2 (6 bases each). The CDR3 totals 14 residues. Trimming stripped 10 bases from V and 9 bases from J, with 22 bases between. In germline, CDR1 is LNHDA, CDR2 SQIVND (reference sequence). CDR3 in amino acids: CAMSKGGGTGEQFF. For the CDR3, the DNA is TGTGCCATGTCTAAGGGGGGCGGGACCGGTGAGCAGTTCTTC.

For the CDR3, the DNA is TGTGCCAGCAGCTTGGTGACCGGGAGGGCTCTCTATGAGCAGTTCTTC. Amino acids: CASSLVTGRALYEQFF. The rearrangement links TRBV5-8 to TRBJ2-1; 8 positions match TRBD2. Per the germline V gene, CDR1 is SGHTS and CDR2 is YDEGEE. The ends lost 0 bases at V and 8 bases at J; junction bases unmatched: 10. CDR3 length equals 16 residues.

The CDR3 here is CASSPRSGDGETQYF. For the CDR3, the DNA is TGTGCCAGCAGCCCACGATCGGGGGACGGAGAGACCCAGTACTTC. This chain joins TRBV7-2 and TRBJ2-5; D may be TRBD2 (6 bases). There are 15 residues in the CDR3. V shed 5 bases and J shed 4 bases, with 17 bases lying between them. Germline assignment: CDR1 SGHTA and CDR2 FQGNSA.

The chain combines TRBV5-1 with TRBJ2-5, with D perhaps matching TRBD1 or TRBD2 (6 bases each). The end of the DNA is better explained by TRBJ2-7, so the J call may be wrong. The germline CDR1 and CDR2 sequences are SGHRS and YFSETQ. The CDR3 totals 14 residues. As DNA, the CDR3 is TGCGCCAGCCCGTACAAGGGGGGCGCGGACGAGCAGTACTTC. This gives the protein CASPYKGGADEQYF.

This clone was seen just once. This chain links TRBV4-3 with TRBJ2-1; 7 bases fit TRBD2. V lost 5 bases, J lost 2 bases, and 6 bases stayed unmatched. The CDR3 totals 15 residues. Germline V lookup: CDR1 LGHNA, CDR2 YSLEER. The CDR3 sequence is CASSSAGVTYNEQFF. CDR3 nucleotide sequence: TGCGCCAGCAGCTCGGCGGGGGTAACCTACAATGAGCAGTTCTTC.

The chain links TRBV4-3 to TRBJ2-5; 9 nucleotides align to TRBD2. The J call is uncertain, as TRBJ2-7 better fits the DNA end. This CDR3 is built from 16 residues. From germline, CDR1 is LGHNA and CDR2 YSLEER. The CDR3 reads CASSQDLASGNSEQYF. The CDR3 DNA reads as TGCGCCAGCAGCCAAGACTTGGCTAGCGGGAATAGCGAGCAGTACTTC.

Written as DNA, the CDR3 is TGTGCCAGCAGTGAAACGGCAGGGACACCCCTCCACTTT. Protein: CASSETAGTPLHF. The genes are TRBV6-1 and TRBJ1-6, with a possible D match to TRBD1 (5 bases). Per germline, CDR1 MNHNS and CDR2 SASEGT. V was trimmed by 2 bases and J by 11 bases, leaving 10 bases between them. The CDR3 consists of 13 residues.

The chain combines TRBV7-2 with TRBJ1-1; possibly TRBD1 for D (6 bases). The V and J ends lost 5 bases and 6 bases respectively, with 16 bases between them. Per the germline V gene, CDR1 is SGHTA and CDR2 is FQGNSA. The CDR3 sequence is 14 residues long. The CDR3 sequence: CASSPNGQFSEAFF. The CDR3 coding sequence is TGTGCCAGCAGCCCCAATGGACAGTTCTCTGAAGCTTTCTTT.

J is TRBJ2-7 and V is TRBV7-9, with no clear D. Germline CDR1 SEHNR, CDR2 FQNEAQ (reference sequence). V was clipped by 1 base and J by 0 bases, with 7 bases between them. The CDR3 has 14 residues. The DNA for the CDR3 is TGTGCCAGCAGCTTAGGTCCGGGCTCCTACGAGCAGTACTTC. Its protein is CASSLGPGSYEQYF.

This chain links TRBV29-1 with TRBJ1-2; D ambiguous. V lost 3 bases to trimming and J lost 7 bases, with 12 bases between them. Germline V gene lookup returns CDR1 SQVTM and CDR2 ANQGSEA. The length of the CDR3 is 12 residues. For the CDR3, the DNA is TGCAGCGTTGAGTTCCTTTCCGCTGGCTACACCTTC. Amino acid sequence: CSVEFLSAGYTF.

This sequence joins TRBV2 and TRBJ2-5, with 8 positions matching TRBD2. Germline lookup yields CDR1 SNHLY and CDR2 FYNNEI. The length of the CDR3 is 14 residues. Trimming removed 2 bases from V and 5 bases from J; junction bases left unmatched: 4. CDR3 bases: TGTGCCAGCAGTGAATTAGCGGGGCTGGAGACCCAGTACTTC. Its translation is CASSELAGLETQYF.

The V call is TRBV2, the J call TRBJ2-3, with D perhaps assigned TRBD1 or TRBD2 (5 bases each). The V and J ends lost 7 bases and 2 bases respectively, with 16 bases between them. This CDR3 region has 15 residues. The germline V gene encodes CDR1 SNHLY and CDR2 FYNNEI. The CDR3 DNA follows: TGTGCCAGCACTGGGACCCTCTCTTTCACAGATACGCAGTATTTT. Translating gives CASTGTLSFTDTQYF.

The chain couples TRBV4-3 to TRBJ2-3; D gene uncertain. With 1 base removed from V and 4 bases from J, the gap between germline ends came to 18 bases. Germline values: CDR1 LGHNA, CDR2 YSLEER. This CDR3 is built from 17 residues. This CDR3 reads CASSQVLPGSAPDTQYF. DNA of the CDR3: TGCGCCAGCAGCCAAGTCCTACCCGGTTCCGCCCCAGATACGCAGTATTTT.

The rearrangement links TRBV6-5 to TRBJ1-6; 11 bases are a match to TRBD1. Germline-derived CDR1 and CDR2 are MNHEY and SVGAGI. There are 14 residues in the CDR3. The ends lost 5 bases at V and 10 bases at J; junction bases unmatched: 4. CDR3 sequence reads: CASSGTGGGSPLHF. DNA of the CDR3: TGTGCCAGCAGTGGGACAGGGGGAGGATCACCCCTCCACTTT.